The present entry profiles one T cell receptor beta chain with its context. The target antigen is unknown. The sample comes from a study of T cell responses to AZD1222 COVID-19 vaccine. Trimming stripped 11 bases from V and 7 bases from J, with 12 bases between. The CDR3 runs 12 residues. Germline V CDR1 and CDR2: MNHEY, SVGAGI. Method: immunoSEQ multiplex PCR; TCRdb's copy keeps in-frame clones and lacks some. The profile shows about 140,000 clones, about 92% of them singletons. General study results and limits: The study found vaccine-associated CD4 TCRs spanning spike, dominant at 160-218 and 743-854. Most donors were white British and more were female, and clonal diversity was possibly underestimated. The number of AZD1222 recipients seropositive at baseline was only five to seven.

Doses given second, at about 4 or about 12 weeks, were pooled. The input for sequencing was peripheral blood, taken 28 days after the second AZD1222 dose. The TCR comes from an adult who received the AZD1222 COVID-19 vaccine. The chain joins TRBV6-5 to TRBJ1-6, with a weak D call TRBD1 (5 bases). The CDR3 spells CACGTANSPLHF. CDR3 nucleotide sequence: TGTGCCTGCGGGACCGCCAATTCACCCCTCCACTTT.